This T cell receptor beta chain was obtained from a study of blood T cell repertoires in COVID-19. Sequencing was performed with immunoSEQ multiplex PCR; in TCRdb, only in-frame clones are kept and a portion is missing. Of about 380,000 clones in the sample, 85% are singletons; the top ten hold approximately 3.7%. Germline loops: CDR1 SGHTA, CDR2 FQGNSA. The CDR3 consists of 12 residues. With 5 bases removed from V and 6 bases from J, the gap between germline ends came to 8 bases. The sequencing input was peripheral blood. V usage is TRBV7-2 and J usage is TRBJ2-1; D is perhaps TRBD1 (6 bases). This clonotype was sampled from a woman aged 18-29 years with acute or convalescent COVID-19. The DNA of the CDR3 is TGTGCCAGCAGCACCAGGGGCAATGAGCAGTTCTTC. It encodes CASSTRGNEQFF.